The clone carrying this T cell receptor (beta chain) was detected a few times. Plating of 200,000 CFSE-labeled responder cells was done together with 200,000 irradiated, violet-dye-labeled stimulator cells. Post-reaction sorting isolated proliferating CFSE-low CD3+CD4+ and CD3+CD8+ responders. Method: immunoSEQ multiplex PCR; TCRdb's copy keeps in-frame clones and lacks some. The data show 7,000 to 10,000 clones, over 25% seen once. This sample was included in a study of graft-versus-host responses after intestinal transplantation. Study findings and constraints: The study found high graft-versus-host to host-versus-graft clonal ratios in allografts of patients with graft-donor T cell macrochimerism.

Unmatched junction bases numbered 6, after V lost 4 bases and J lost 6 bases. The CDR3 runs 15 residues. Germline V lookup: CDR1 SGHTA, CDR2 FQGNSA. The input for sequencing was alloreactive CD8+ T cells from a mixed lymphocyte reaction culture, taken before transplantation. Subset indicated: CFSE-low proliferating T cells sorted from approximately six-day pre-transplant mixed lymphocyte reaction (GvH or HvG direction). The receptor comes from a human patient who was an organ donor for intestinal transplantation. The chain links TRBV7-2 to TRBJ2-1; 10 nucleotides align to TRBD1. The CDR3 DNA reads as TGTGCCAGCAGCTCGTGGGACAGGGGAGGCAATGAGCAGTTCTTC. Translation gives CASSSWDRGGNEQFF.